Listed below are T cell receptor beta chains from one sample, sequenced in a study of T cell responses to AZD1222 COVID-19 vaccine. Assay: immunoSEQ multiplex PCR; the TCRdb copy retains only in-frame clones and omits some. This sample has under 120,000 clones, with 90% to 95% found just once. The input for sequencing was peripheral blood, taken on day 0 of AZD1222 vaccination. Receptors were obtained from an adult in good health. Both conserved end residues are part of each CDR3. Each record gives: clone size, D gene, J gene, V gene, CDR3 DNA, CDR3 protein. A D gene is named only where the DNA matches it firmly. Expanded clones get a size class; other rows say once, few or many, or leave the size out.

-,-,TRBJ2-1,TRBV7-2,TGTGCCAGCAGCTTACAAGCCACTAGCTTCCAGACCTACAATGAGCAGTTCTTC,CASSLQATSFQTYNEQFF
-,-,TRBJ1-1,TRBV19,TGTGCCAGTAGTATCGGACAAGTTTCCGAAGCTTTCTTT,CASSIGQVSEAFF
-,-,TRBJ2-5,TRBV3-1/TRBV3-2,TGTGCCAGCAGCCAGGTGGGTGGGACCCAGTACTTC,CASSQVGGTQYF
-,-,TRBJ1-1,TRBV5-4,TGTGCCAGCAGCCCTTGGAACACTGAAGCTTTCTTT,CASSPWNTEAFF
-,TRBD1,TRBJ1-2,TRBV5-6,TGTGCCAGCAGCTTGGGGACAGGGGGCCATTCTGGCTACACCTTC,CASSLGTGGHSGYTF
-,-,TRBJ2-4,TRBV5-5,TGTGCCAGCAGCCCGGAGGGCAGGGGAAACATTCAGTACTTC,CASSPEGRGNIQYF
-,-,TRBJ1-6,TRBV5-1,TGCGCCAGCAGCGTAAGTCTGGACCGTCGTACCCTCCACTTT,CASSVSLDRRTLHF
-,-,TRBJ1-1,TRBV7-2,TGTGCCAGCAGCCTCGAAAAAAACACTGAAGCTTTCTTT,CASSLEKNTEAFF
-,-,TRBJ1-1,TRBV9,TGTGCCAGCAGCGGAGGGTTACGGAACACTGAAGCTTTCTTT,CASSGGLRNTEAFF
-,-,TRBJ1-1,TRBV5-1,TGCGCCAGCAGCTCTGTCGGGACTCCGAACACTGAAGCTTTCTTT,CASSSVGTPNTEAFF
-,TRBD2,TRBJ2-3,TRBV28,TGTGCCAGCAGCCCGATAGTGGGCGGGAGTTGGACAGATACGCAGTATTTT,CASSPIVGGSWTDTQYF
-,-,TRBJ2-3,TRBV3-1/TRBV3-2,TGTGCCAGCAGCCTTGGAAGGGAAACAGATACGCAGTATTTT,CASSLGRETDTQYF
-,-,TRBJ2-7,TRBV10-2,TGCGCCAGCAGAAGTACTCGAGGCTACGAGCAGTACTTC,CASRSTRGYEQYF
-,TRBD2,TRBJ2-1,TRBV7-2,TGTGCCAGCAGCGGTAGCGGGGGGGCGGAAGACAATGAGCAGTTCTTC,CASSGSGGAEDNEQFF
-,-,TRBJ2-7,TRBV19,TGTGCCAGTAGTACCTCCGACGAGCAGTACTTC,CASSTSDEQYF
-,-,TRBJ2-3,TRBV7-2,TGTGCCAGCACCCCTTCCTTCGTCGATACGCAGTATTTT,CASTPSFVDTQYF
-,-,TRBJ2-2,TRBV5-4,TGTGCCAGCAGCTTCAGAAGTGCCGGTGCCGGGGAGCTGTTTTTT,CASSFRSAGAGELFF
-,TRBD1,TRBJ1-6,TRBV6-5,TGTGCCAGCAGTTCGGGGACAGGGGCTTCACCCCTCCACTTT,CASSSGTGASPLHF
-,-,TRBJ1-2,TRBV9,TGTGCCAGCAGCGTATCTGGGGTTGACTATGGCTACACCTTC,CASSVSGVDYGYTF
-,TRBD1,TRBJ1-1,TRBV18,TGTGCCAGCTCACCAAGACAGGGGTACTTGAACACTGAAGCTTTCTTT,CASSPRQGYLNTEAFF
-,TRBD1,TRBJ1-2,TRBV20-1,TGCAGTGCTGACAGGGTTCATGGCTACACCTTC,CSADRVHGYTF
once,TRBD2,TRBJ2-7,TRBV6-5,TGTGCCAGCAGTTACTCGGGCGGGGGGGGATCCTACGAGCAGTACTTC,CASSYSGGGGSYEQYF
-,TRBD1,TRBJ1-2,TRBV5-6,TGTGCCAGCAGCTTGTTTGACAGGGCGGCGTATGGCTACACCTTC,CASSLFDRAAYGYTF